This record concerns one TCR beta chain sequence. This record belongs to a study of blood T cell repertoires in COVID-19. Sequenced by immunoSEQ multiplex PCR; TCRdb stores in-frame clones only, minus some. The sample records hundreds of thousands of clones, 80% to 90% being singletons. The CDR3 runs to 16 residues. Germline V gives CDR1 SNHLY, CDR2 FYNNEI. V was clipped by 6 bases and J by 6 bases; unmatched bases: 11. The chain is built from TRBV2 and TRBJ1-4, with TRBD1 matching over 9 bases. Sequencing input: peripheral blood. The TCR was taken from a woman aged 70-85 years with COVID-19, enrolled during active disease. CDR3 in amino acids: CASSVTTGGSDEKLFF. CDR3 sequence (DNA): TGTGCCAGCAGCGTAACAACAGGGGGCTCGGATGAAAAACTGTTTTTT.